The present entry profiles one T cell receptor beta chain with its context. Its antigen is still unknown. This sample is part of a study of cytomegalovirus exposure and HLA in healthy donors. Vbeta (60) and Jbeta (13) primers were used in the PCR. Some clones are missing from TCRdb's copy, which holds only in-frame ones; the method was immunoSEQ multiplex PCR. The sample consists of about 160,000 clones, about four fifths of them appearing once. Per germline, CDR1 LNHDA and CDR2 SQIVND (reference sequence). Deletions cut 0 bases from V and 8 bases from J, with 9 bases between. The CDR3 totals 13 residues. Study outcomes and limitations: In vitro assays verified that three CMV-associated chains recognized CMV antigens specifically. In a later analysis, an Asian-associated ancestry cluster reportedly showed fewer N-insertions than the roughly 730-donor mean.

The receptor's source is a woman in her 30s in good health and CMV-seropositive. The V gene is TRBV19, the J gene TRBJ2-3, with TRBD2 as a possible D gene (5 bases). Sample: PBMCs. The CDR3 nucleotides read TGTGCCAGTAGTATAGATCCCCGGGGTACGCAGTATTTT. Encoded protein: CASSIDPRGTQYF.